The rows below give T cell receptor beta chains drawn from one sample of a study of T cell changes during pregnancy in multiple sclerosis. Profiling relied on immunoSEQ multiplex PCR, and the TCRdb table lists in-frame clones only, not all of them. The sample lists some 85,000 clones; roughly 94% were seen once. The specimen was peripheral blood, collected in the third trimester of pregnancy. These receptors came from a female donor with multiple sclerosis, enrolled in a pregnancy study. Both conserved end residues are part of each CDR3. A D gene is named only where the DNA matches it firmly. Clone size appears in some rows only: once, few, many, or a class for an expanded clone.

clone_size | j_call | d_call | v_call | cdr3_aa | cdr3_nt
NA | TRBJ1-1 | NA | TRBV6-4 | CASSDSSPDRRKWNTEAFF | TGTGCCAGCAGTGACTCGAGTCCCGACAGGAGGAAATGGAACACTGAAGCTTTCTTT
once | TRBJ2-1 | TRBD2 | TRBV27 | CASSHLGTSGSYEQFF | TGTGCCAGCAGTCACCTCGGGACTAGCGGGAGCTATGAGCAGTTCTTC
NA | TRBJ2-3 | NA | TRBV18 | CASSPGAGRGRASTDTQYF | TGTGCCAGCTCACCTGGGGCCGGAAGGGGTCGTGCTAGCACAGATACGCAGTATTTT
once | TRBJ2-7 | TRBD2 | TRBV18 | CASSPQAAGLAGEGQYF | TGTGCCAGCTCACCGCAGGCAGCGGGACTAGCGGGAGAGGGGCAGTACTTC
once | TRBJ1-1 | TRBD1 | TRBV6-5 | CASSYSTGVMNTEAFF | TGTGCCAGCAGTTATTCGACAGGGGTTATGAACACTGAAGCTTTCTTT
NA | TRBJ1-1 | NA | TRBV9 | CASSRTLTENTEAFF | TGTGCCAGCAGCCGAACCTTGACAGAGAACACTGAAGCTTTCTTT
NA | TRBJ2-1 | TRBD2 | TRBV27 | CASSAGTSGRGQFF | TGTGCCAGCAGCGCCGGGACTAGCGGGAGAGGGCAGTTCTTC
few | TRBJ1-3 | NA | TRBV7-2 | CASSLMQISGNTIYF | TGTGCCAGCAGCTTAATGCAGATTTCTGGAAACACCATATATTTT
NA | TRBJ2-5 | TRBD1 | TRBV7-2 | CASSRPAGGRETQYF | TGTGCCAGCAGCCGCCCGGCAGGGGGCCGGGAGACCCAGTACTTC
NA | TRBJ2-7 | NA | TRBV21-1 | CASSKAPWSPGYEQYF | TGTGCCAGCAGCAAAGCGCCTTGGAGTCCAGGGTACGAGCAGTACTTC
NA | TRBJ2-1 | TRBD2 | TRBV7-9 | CASSFLAGSVNEQFF | TGTGCCAGCAGCTTCCTAGCGGGATCCGTAAATGAGCAGTTCTTC
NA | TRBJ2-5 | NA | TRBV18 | CASSPYQETQYF | TGTGCCAGCTCACCCTACCAAGAGACCCAGTACTTC
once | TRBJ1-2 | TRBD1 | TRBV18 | CASSSRQGPYGYTF | TGTGCCAGCTCATCCCGACAGGGCCCCTATGGCTACACCTTC
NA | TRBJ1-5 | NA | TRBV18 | CASSSSHDQPQHF | TGTGCCAGCTCTTCTAGTCACGATCAGCCCCAGCATTTT
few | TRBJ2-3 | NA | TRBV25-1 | CASSERASTDTQYF | TGTGCCAGCAGTGAAAGAGCTAGCACAGATACGCAGTATTTT
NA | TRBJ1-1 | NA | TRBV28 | CASSLGGSTEAFF | TGTGCCAGCAGTTTGGGGGGAAGCACTGAAGCTTTCTTT
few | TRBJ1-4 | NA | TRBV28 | CASTPGGELFF | TGTGCCAGCACCCCGGGAGGGGAACTGTTTTTT
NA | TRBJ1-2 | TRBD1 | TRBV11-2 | CASSRTGNYGYTF | TGTGCCAGCAGTCGGACAGGGAACTATGGCTACACCTTC
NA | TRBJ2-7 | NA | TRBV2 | CASSPSPYEQYF | TGTGCCAGCAGTCCCAGTCCGTACGAGCAGTACTTC
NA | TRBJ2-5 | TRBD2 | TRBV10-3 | CAISESTSGRAGETQYF | TGTGCCATCAGTGAGTCGACTAGCGGGAGGGCCGGGGAGACCCAGTACTTC
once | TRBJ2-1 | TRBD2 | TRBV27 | CASSWSPYQIGTSGRLYNEQFF | TGTGCCAGCAGTTGGTCCCCCTATCAAATTGGGACTAGCGGGAGGCTCTACAATGAGCAGTTCTTC
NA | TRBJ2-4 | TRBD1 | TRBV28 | CASSDLGDRGLIAKNIQYF | TGTGCCAGCAGTGACCTCGGGGACAGGGGGCTGATTGCCAAAAACATTCAGTACTTC
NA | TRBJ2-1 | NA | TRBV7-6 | CASSLANNRYGFYNEQFF | TGTGCCAGCAGCTTAGCCAACAACAGGTATGGATTCTACAATGAGCAGTTCTTC
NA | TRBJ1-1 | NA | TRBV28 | CASSLSTEAFF | TGTGCCAGCAGCCTTTCGACTGAAGCTTTCTTT
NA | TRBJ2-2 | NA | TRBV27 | CASSLFSKWYTGELFF | TGTGCCAGCAGTTTATTTAGCAAGTGGTACACCGGGGAGCTGTTTTTT
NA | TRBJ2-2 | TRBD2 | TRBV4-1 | CASSQESGRAYTGELFF | TGCGCCAGCAGCCAGGAGAGCGGGAGGGCCTACACCGGGGAGCTGTTTTTT
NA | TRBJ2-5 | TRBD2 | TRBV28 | CASSLETSGSGRETQYF | TGTGCCAGCAGTTTAGAGACTAGCGGGAGCGGGAGGGAGACCCAGTACTTC
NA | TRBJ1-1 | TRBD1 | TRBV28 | CASSPRGRLPEAFF | TGTGCCAGCAGTCCCAGGGGGCGGCTCCCTGAAGCTTTCTTT
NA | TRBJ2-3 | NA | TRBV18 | CASSRLRESVTQYF | TGTGCCAGCTCACGACTACGGGAGTCGGTTACGCAGTATTTT
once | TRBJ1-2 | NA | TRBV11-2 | CASSLGWQTNYGYTF | TGTGCCAGCAGCTTAGGGTGGCAGACTAACTATGGCTACACCTTC
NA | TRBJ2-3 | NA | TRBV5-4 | CASTLGGTDTQYF | TGTGCCAGCACTCTGGGGGGAACAGATACGCAGTATTTT
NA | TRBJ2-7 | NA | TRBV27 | CASSSTSGSSYEQYF | TGTGCCAGCAGCTCAACCTCGGGGAGCTCCTACGAGCAGTACTTC
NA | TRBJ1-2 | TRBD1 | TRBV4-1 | CASSQTDRGLNGYTF | TGCGCCAGCAGCCAGACCGACAGGGGGTTAAATGGCTACACCTTC
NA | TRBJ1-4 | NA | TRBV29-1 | CSVDAGRLGLFF | TGCAGCGTTGACGCTGGCCGGCTAGGACTGTTTTTT
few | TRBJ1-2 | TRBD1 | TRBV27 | CASSSGQGESAGYTF | TGTGCCAGCAGCTCCGGGCAGGGGGAGTCCGCGGGCTACACCTTC
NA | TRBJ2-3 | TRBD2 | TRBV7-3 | CASSWGLAGEGDTQYF | TGTGCCAGCAGCTGGGGACTAGCGGGAGAGGGGGATACGCAGTATTTT
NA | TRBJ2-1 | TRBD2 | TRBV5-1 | CASSRGLAGDNYNEQFF | TGCGCCAGCAGCAGAGGACTAGCGGGAGATAATTACAATGAGCAGTTCTTC
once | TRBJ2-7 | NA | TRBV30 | CAWDPAIGHEQYF | TGTGCCTGGGATCCAGCGATCGGCCACGAGCAGTACTTC
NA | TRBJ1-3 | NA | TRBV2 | CASSVGTSGNTIYF | TGTGCCAGCAGTGTGGGGACTTCTGGAAACACCATATATTTT
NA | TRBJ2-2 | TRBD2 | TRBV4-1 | CASSLLAKNTGELFF | TGCGCCAGCAGCCTACTAGCGAAGAACACCGGGGAGCTGTTTTTT
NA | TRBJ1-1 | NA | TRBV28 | CASSSHLNTEAFF | TGTGCCAGCAGTTCACATTTGAACACTGAAGCTTTCTTT
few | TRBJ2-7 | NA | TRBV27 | CASSLGAGLSYEQYF | TGTGCCAGCAGTTTGGGTGCAGGACTCTCCTACGAGCAGTACTTC
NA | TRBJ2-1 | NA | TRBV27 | CASSLKRGRGPYNEQFF | TGTGCCAGCAGTTTAAAACGGGGCAGGGGCCCCTACAATGAGCAGTTCTTC
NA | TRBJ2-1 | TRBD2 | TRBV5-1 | CASRRLADNNEQFF | TGCGCCAGCCGTCGGCTAGCGGATAACAATGAGCAGTTCTTC
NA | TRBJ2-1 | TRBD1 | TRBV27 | CASSSPLRDRVYYNEQFF | TGTGCCAGCAGTTCGCCCCTCCGGGACAGGGTCTACTACAATGAGCAGTTCTTC
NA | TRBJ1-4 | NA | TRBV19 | CASRTGSLATNEKLFF | TGTGCCAGTAGAACAGGGTCGCTGGCAACTAATGAAAAACTGTTTTTT
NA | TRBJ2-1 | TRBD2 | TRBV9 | CASSPRLAGSYNEQFF | TGTGCCAGCAGCCCCCGACTAGCGGGCTCCTACAATGAGCAGTTCTTC
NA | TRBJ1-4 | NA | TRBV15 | CATRTLSNEKLFF | TGTGCCACAAGGACACTTTCCAATGAAAAACTGTTTTTT
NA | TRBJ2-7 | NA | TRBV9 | CASSVGVSPTYEQYF | TGTGCCAGCAGCGTAGGAGTTAGTCCCACCTACGAGCAGTACTTC
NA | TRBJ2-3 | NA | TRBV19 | CASSMGGQRRDTQYF | TGTGCCAGTAGTATGGGGGGACAGCGGCGAGATACGCAGTATTTT
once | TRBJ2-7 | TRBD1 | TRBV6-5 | CASSPNRGQEQYF | TGTGCCAGCAGTCCCAACAGGGGGCAGGAGCAGTACTTC
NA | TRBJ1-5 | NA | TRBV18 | CASSSRQGIQPQHF | TGTGCCAGCTCTTCCCGGCAGGGCATTCAGCCCCAGCATTTT
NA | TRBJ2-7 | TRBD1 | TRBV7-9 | CASTPWDRPYEQYF | TGTGCCAGCACCCCGTGGGACAGGCCTTACGAGCAGTACTTC
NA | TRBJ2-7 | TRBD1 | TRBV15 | CATSSTGAKNEQYF | TGTGCCACCAGCAGTACAGGGGCTAAAAACGAGCAGTACTTC